The 24 T cell receptor beta chains below all came from one sample that was sequenced in a study of blood T cell repertoires in COVID-19 (dated by TCRdb to 2018 to 2020). Library method: the immunoSEQ multiplex PCR assay. Not all clones reach the TCRdb copy of this immuneACCESS table, which keeps in-frame sequences only. Checked studies attribute under half of the gap to unresolved V genes and leave the rest unexplained. In this sample the table shows some 500,000 clones, roughly 91% of which occur a single time. The leading ten clones occupy roughly 7.3% of the sample. Sequences were obtained from peripheral blood. These receptors originate from a woman aged 45 to 65 with COVID-19, enrolled during active disease.

This chain joins TRBV4-1 and TRBJ1-2, with TRBD1 identical over 8 bases. The CDR3 is 14 residues long. V dropped 3 bases and J dropped 2; count of bases not matched to a gene: 2. Per germline, CDR1 MGHRA and CDR2 YSYEKL. For the CDR3, the DNA is TGCGCCAGCAGCCAGGGACAGGCGAACTATGGCTACACCTTC. It specifies CASSQGQANYGYTF.

The chain has TRBV28 and TRBJ2-7, with D possibly TRBD2 on 5 matching bases. V was pared by 5 bases and J by 0 bases, with 14 bases between. CDR1 and CDR2 (germline): MDHEN, SYDVKM. This CDR3 is 15 amino acids long. The CDR3 nucleotides read TGTGCCAGCAGTCATTCGGTAGGGAGCTCCTACGAGCAGTACTTC. It yields the protein CASSHSVGSSYEQYF.

The rearrangement links TRBV7-2 to TRBJ1-5; D is ambiguous. V dropped 5 bases and J dropped 4 bases, with 9 bases sitting between them. The CDR3 sequence is 13 residues long. Germline V gene sequence: CDR1 SGHTA, CDR2 FQGNSA. CDR3 sequence reads: CASSPPSNQPQHF. The CDR3 bases are TGTGCCAGCAGCCCCCCCTCTAATCAGCCCCAGCATTTT. Filled out from reference TRBV7-2 and TRBJ1-5, the complete variable domain reads GAGVSQSPSNKVTEKGKDVELRCDPISGHTALYWYRQSLGQGLEFLIYFQGNSAPDKSGLPSDRFSAERTGGSVSTLTIQRTQQEDSAVYLCASSPPSNQPQHFGDGTRLSIL.

The rearrangement uses TRBV24-1 and TRBJ2-7, with D possibly being TRBD1 (6 bases). The CDR3 runs to 13 residues. The germline V gene has CDR1 KGHDR and CDR2 SFDVKD. V was shortened by 8 bases and J by 10 bases, with 20 bases between the two germline ends. The CDR3 loop reads CATTHNRENEQYF. The CDR3 DNA reads TGTGCCACCACACATAACAGGGAGAATGAACAGTACTTC.

This chain uses TRBV7-3 with TRBJ2-7; TRBD1 agrees at 8 bases. The CDR3 runs to 16 residues. V lost 3 bases to trimming and J lost 0 bases; unmatched junction nucleotides: 7. Germline values: CDR1 SGHTA, CDR2 FQGTGA. CDR3: CASSFRRQGFSYEQYF. CDR3 in DNA: TGTGCCAGCAGCTTTAGGAGACAGGGGTTCTCCTACGAGCAGTACTTC.

This clone has just a few counts. V usage is TRBV6-2 or TRBV6-3 and J usage is TRBJ2-1; no firm D call. Between the trimmed V and J ends, which lost 5 bases and 10 bases, there was a span of 12 bases. Germline V gives CDR1 MNHEY, CDR2 SVGEGT. This CDR3 is 12 amino acids long. This CDR3 reads CASSPQVREQFF. In DNA, the CDR3 is TGTGCCAGCAGTCCCCAGGTTCGCGAGCAGTTCTTC.

The gene calls are TRBV6-2 or TRBV6-3 and TRBJ1-1; a possible D gene is TRBD1 (5 bases). The V and J ends lost 6 bases and 6 bases respectively, with 17 bases between them. The CDR3 has 14 residues. Germline CDR1 MNHEY, CDR2 SVGEGT. The CDR3 sequence is CASSGHRGLAEAFF. In nucleotides, the CDR3 is TGTGCCAGCAGCGGACACCGAGGTCTGGCTGAAGCTTTCTTT.

The rearrangement uses TRBV18 and TRBJ2-1, with TRBD2 as a possible D gene (6 bases). In germline, CDR1 is KGHSH, CDR2 LQKENI. V was clipped by 4 bases and J by 6 bases, with 13 bases between them. The CDR3 sequence is 14 residues long. The CDR3 bases are TGTGCCAGCTCACGCGGGGTATCCGTCAATGAGCAGTTCTTC. Its translation: CASSRGVSVNEQFF.

The gene calls are TRBV5-1 and TRBJ1-1; weak D call: TRBD1 (6 bases). This CDR3 contains 11 residues. V lost 3 bases and J 11 bases, leaving 11 bases between the germline ends. CDR1 and CDR2 from the germline V gene are SGHRS and YFSETQ. CDR3 sequence: CASSSQGRAFF. The CDR3 region has the DNA TGCGCCAGCAGCTCACAGGGTCGGGCTTTCTTT.

The chain combines TRBV4-1 with TRBJ2-3; TRBD1 matches 7 bases. This CDR3 region has 16 residues. The ends lost 3 bases at V and 2 bases at J; junction bases unmatched: 8. Germline loops: CDR1 MGHRA, CDR2 YSYEKL. The CDR3 is CASSQKGQIVTDTQYF. As DNA, the CDR3 is TGCGCCAGCAGCCAGAAGGGACAGATAGTCACAGATACGCAGTATTTT.

The chain uses TRBV7-8 and TRBJ2-1; tentatively, D is TRBD2 (6 bases). Trimming took off 5 bases at V and 8 bases at J, with 13 bases between the two ends. This CDR3 spans 13 amino acids. The germline CDR1 and CDR2 sequences are SGHVS and FQNEAQ. In DNA form, the CDR3 reads TGTGCCAGCAGCCGCCGCGGGGCCGATGAGCAGTTCTTC. Translated, it gives CASSRRGADEQFF. The full variable domain, its missing parts supplied by reference TRBV7-8 and TRBJ2-1, is GAGVSQSPRYKVAKRGQDVALRCDPISGHVSLFWYQQALGQGPEFLTYFQNEAQLDKSGLPSDRFFAERPEGSVSTLKIQRTQQEDSAVYLCASSRRGADEQFFGPGTRLTVL.

Concerning this clone itself: This same CDR3 is encoded by further DNA sequences in the sample. This chain joins TRBV30 and TRBJ1-3; D not certain. The CDR3 covers 14 residues. CDR1 GTSNPN and CDR2 SVGIG come from the germline V gene (reference sequence). V gave up 2 bases and J gave up 0 bases, with 8 bases separating them. In nucleotides, the CDR3 is TGTGCCTGGAGTCCCGGGTTCTCTGGAAACACCATATATTTT. This encodes CAWSPGFSGNTIYF.

The genes are TRBV19 and TRBJ1-2; 12 nucleotides match TRBD1. CDR1 and CDR2 from the germline V gene are LNHDA and SQIVND (reference sequence). J gave up 7 bases and V 10 bases, and 13 bases lay outside the gene matches. This CDR3 is 15 amino acids long. The chain's CDR3 is CAIGGTGGQLVGYTF. In DNA form, the CDR3 reads TGTGCCATCGGGGGGACAGGGGGCCAATTGGTTGGCTACACCTTC.

The gene calls are TRBV30 and TRBJ2-7, with TRBD1 matching over 9 bases. This CDR3 is built from 13 residues. Germline CDR1 GTSNPN, CDR2 SVGIG (reference sequence). Trimming removed 3 bases from V and 1 base from J; junction bases left unmatched: 1. The CDR3 DNA follows: TGTGCCTGGAGGACAGGGGGTTCCTACGAGCAGTACTTC. This codes for CAWRTGGSYEQYF.

This chain connects TRBV30 to TRBJ1-2; 10 positions agree with TRBD1. V shed 4 bases and J 8 bases; nucleotides not matched to a gene: 7. Germline assignment: CDR1 GTSNPN and CDR2 SVGIG (reference sequence). The CDR3 runs to 13 residues. The CDR3: CAWTVGQGDGYTF. For the CDR3, the DNA is TGTGCCTGGACCGTCGGACAGGGGGACGGCTACACCTTC.

The V and J genes are TRBV7-9 and TRBJ1-2; D might be TRBD1 (5 bases). Trimming cost V 5 bases and J 3 bases, with 25 bases left between them. The CDR3 spans 18 residues. Germline-derived CDR1 and CDR2 are SEHNR and FQNEAQ (reference sequence). The CDR3 here is CASSLQGSTSGMDYGYTF. The CDR3 DNA is TGTGCCAGCAGCCTGCAGGGTTCGACAAGCGGGATGGACTATGGCTACACCTTC.

The V gene is TRBV7-2, the J gene TRBJ2-5; perhaps TRBD2 as D (5 bases). Germline assignment: CDR1 SGHTA and CDR2 FQGNSA. The CDR3 is 14 residues long. Deletions cut 7 bases from V and 5 bases from J, with 17 bases between. In nucleotides, the CDR3 is TGTGCCAGCACCGCGGGTGGGGTCAGGGAGACCCAGTACTTC. Encoded protein: CASTAGGVRETQYF.

The chain carries TRBV9 and TRBJ2-3, with a tentative D call TRBD2 (6 bases). Per the germline V gene, CDR1 is SGDLS and CDR2 is YYNGEE. The V and J ends lost 3 bases and 5 bases respectively, with 7 bases between them. The CDR3 length is 12 residues. CDR3 sequence (DNA): TGTGCCAGCAGCGGACTAGGAGATACGCAGTATTTT. As protein: CASSGLGDTQYF. The full variable domain, its missing parts supplied by reference TRBV9 and TRBJ2-3, is DSGVTQTPKHLITATGQRVTLRCSPRSGDLSVYWYQQSLDQGLQFLIQYYNGEERAKGNILERFSAQQFPDLHSELNLSSLELGDSALYFCASSGLGDTQYFGPGTRLTVL.

The J gene is TRBJ2-7, the V gene TRBV12-3 or TRBV12-4; perhaps TRBD1 as D (6 bases). This CDR3 spans 12 amino acids. V lost 9 bases, J lost 2 bases, and 11 bases lay in between. The CDR3 reads CASGQMTYEQYF. The CDR3 DNA reads as TGTGCCAGTGGACAGATGACCTACGAGCAGTACTTC.

V is TRBV30 and J is TRBJ1-2, with TRBD1 as a possible D gene (6 bases). CDR3 length: 14 residues. Germline values: CDR1 GTSNPN, CDR2 SVGIG (reference sequence). Trimming removed 6 bases at V and 8 bases at J, with 22 bases between. CDR3 region: CACITASGAGGYTF. The DNA for the CDR3 is TGTGCCTGTATAACCGCATCAGGGGCTGGGGGCTACACCTTC.

The rearrangement uses TRBV3-1 (or the pseudogene TRBV3-2) and TRBJ1-3, with D perhaps TRBD1 (5 bases). CDR1 and CDR2 (germline): LGHDT, YNNKEL (reference sequence). Trimming removed 2 bases at V and 2 bases at J, with 7 bases between. The CDR3 totals 14 residues. The CDR3 coding sequence is TGTGCCAGCAGCCAACAGACAGCTGGAAACACCATATATTTT. Translation gives CASSQQTAGNTIYF.

The chain carries TRBV24-1 and TRBJ1-1; possibly TRBD1 for D (6 bases). The CDR3 spans 15 residues. V lost 4 bases to trimming and J lost 2 bases, with 13 bases between them. CDR1 and CDR2 (germline): KGHDR, SFDVKD. The CDR3 DNA reads TGTGCCACCAGTGACCCGCGGACAGACAACACTGAAGCTTTCTTT. Its protein is CATSDPRTDNTEAFF.

The genes are TRBV9 and TRBJ2-1; TRBD2 aligns across 11 bases. Per germline, CDR1 SGDLS and CDR2 YYNGEE. The CDR3 is 15 residues long. The junction had 12 bases not matched to a gene; V was cut back by 3 bases and J by 13 bases. The CDR3 spells CASSARTSGSPGQFF. The CDR3 nucleotides are TGTGCCAGCAGCGCAAGGACTAGCGGGTCACCTGGACAGTTCTTC.

The V call is TRBV12-3 or TRBV12-4, the J call TRBJ1-1, with 8 nucleotides matching TRBD1. The CDR3 has 13 amino acids. Trimming cost V 3 bases and J 10 bases; bases outside gene matches: 7. The CDR3 DNA follows: TGTGCCAGCAGTTTGCTCAGGGGGCGCGGAGCTTTCTTT. It encodes CASSLLRGRGAFF.